The sequence of this T cell receptor (beta chain) was determined in a study of shared clonotypes between healthy human individuals. Study summary: Aged 18 to 49, the donors were a couple of women and a few men. Study-wide findings and caveats: Estimated richness was generally greater in naive than memory subsets.

For this clone: Antigen: not known.

This table comes from immunoSEQ multiplex PCR, and its TCRdb copy is limited to in-frame clones, with some not included. The sample lists about 680,000 clones; 73% were seen once. Germline V gene sequence: CDR1 MNHEY, CDR2 SMNVEV (reference sequence). The CDR3 is 11 amino acids. Trimming removed 3 bases from V and 7 bases from J, with 7 bases in between. The study drew its donors from healthy HIV-negative adults without recent acute infections or vaccinations. This receptor was identified in a woman aged 25 to 39 in good health. The chain has TRBV27 and TRBJ2-7, with unresolved D. The sequenced sample consisted of memory CD4+ T cells sorted from blood. The subset here: CD45RA-negative fraction. Written as DNA, the CDR3 is TGTGCCAGCAGTTTTGGTCAAGAGCAGTACTTC. Its protein product is CASSFGQEQYF.